The 30 T cell receptor beta chains below come from one sample, sequenced in a study of T cell responses to AZD1222 COVID-19 vaccine. TCRdb keeps only in-frame clones here, not all; method: immunoSEQ multiplex PCR. The sample holds about 120,000 clones, roughly 93% seen once. The starting material was peripheral blood, obtained on day 0 of AZD1222 vaccination. The receptors come from an adult in good health.

The genes are TRBV11-3 and TRBJ2-5, with 8 nucleotides matching TRBD2. The CDR3 has 16 amino acids. In germline, CDR1 is SGHNT, CDR2 YENEEA. J was trimmed by 1 base and V by 1 base; bases with no gene match: 5. Written as DNA, the CDR3 is TGTGCCAGCAGCTTAGGGTCTAGCGGGTTCCAAGAGACCCAGTACTTC. The encoded protein is CASSLGSSGFQETQYF.

V usage is TRBV5-4 and J usage is TRBJ2-7, with 11 nucleotides matching TRBD1. This CDR3 contains 14 residues. In germline, CDR1 is SGHNT, CDR2 YYREEE (reference sequence). J was trimmed by 6 bases and V by 6 bases; bases with no gene match: 8. The CDR3 nucleotides read TGTGCCAGCACCAAGGACAGGGGGCATTTCGAGCAGTACGTC. Its translation: CASTKDRGHFEQYV.

The J gene is TRBJ2-1, the V gene TRBV24-1; 14 bases align to TRBD2. The germline CDR1 and CDR2 sequences are KGHDR and SFDVKD. Trimming took 3 bases from V and 9 from J; bases not matched to a gene: 6. This CDR3 has 16 residues. In DNA, the CDR3 is TGTGCCACCAGTGATCCGGGACTAGCGGGAGCGGGTGAGCAGTTCTTC. This codes for CATSDPGLAGAGEQFF.

This clone was seen a single time. Other nucleotide sequences in the sample specify the same CDR3. The V and J genes are TRBV6-4 and TRBJ2-3, with 10 positions matching TRBD2. The ends lost 0 bases at V and 3 bases at J; junction bases unmatched: 0. This CDR3 comprises 15 residues. Germline V gives CDR1 MRHNA, CDR2 SNTAGT. CDR3 in amino acids: CASSDSSGGTDTQYF. Written as DNA, the CDR3 is TGTGCCAGCAGTGACTCTAGCGGGGGGACAGATACGCAGTATTTT.

The V and J genes are TRBV21-1 and TRBJ1-2; the table calls TRBD1, which could not be checked here. TRBV21-1 is tagged as a pseudogene. This CDR3 is 15 amino acids long. The CDR3 bases are TGTGCCTTACCGGGACAGGGGGCTTGGGGGTATGGCTACACCTTC. As protein: CALPGQGAWGYGYTF.

The chain carries TRBV5-6 and TRBJ2-1; possible D gene TRBD2, 5 bases. Trimming cost V 5 bases and J 3 bases, with 15 bases left between them. The CDR3 consists of 15 residues. Germline values: CDR1 SGHDT, CDR2 YYEEEE. CDR3 amino acids: CASRGPHGNYNEQFF. CDR3 sequence (DNA): TGTGCCAGCAGAGGGCCACACGGGAACTACAATGAGCAGTTCTTC.

The V and J genes are TRBV7-9 and TRBJ2-7; D perhaps matches TRBD2 (7 bases). V dropped 6 bases and J dropped 2 bases, with 17 bases sitting between them. CDR3 length: 15 residues. CDR1 and CDR2 (germline): SEHNR, FQNEAQ (reference sequence). DNA for the CDR3: TGTGCCAGCAGAGTGGGCCTCGGGGGGCCCTACGAGCAGTACTTC. Residues: CASRVGLGGPYEQYF.

The V gene is TRBV5-4, the J gene TRBJ2-3, with D possibly being TRBD1 (5 bases). V lost 3 bases to trimming and J lost 8 bases, with 16 bases between them. Per the germline V gene, CDR1 is SGHNT and CDR2 is YYREEE (reference sequence). This CDR3 contains 14 residues. The CDR3 reads CASSSIGVPGTQYF. The DNA of the CDR3 is TGTGCCAGCAGCTCCATAGGGGTTCCTGGTACGCAGTATTTT.

The V gene is TRBV5-8, the J gene TRBJ1-5, with D possibly being TRBD1 (5 bases). V dropped 4 bases and J dropped 2 bases, with 16 bases sitting between them. Germline lookup yields CDR1 SGHTS and CDR2 YDEGEE. This CDR3 has 16 residues. CDR3 amino acids: CASSGGASAGNQPQHF. CDR3 nucleotides: TGTGCCAGCAGCGGAGGGGCCTCGGCGGGCAATCAGCCCCAGCATTTT.

This clone appeared a single time. The chain recombines TRBV18 with TRBJ1-2; D gene unclear. Trimming took off 3 bases at V and 0 bases at J, with 11 bases between the two ends. The length of the CDR3 is 15 residues. CDR1 and CDR2 (germline): KGHSH, LQKENI. The CDR3 region is CASSPEEGANYGYTF. In DNA, the CDR3 is TGTGCCAGCTCACCGGAGGAGGGAGCTAACTATGGCTACACCTTC.

The chain uses TRBV7-2 and TRBJ1-1; no reliable D call. Germline V lookup: CDR1 SGHTA, CDR2 FQGNSA. Trimming removed 2 bases from V and 2 bases from J, with 12 bases in between. The length of the CDR3 is 15 residues. CDR3 protein: CASSLKHSVNTEAFF. The CDR3 nucleotides are TGTGCCAGCAGCTTAAAACACTCAGTTAACACTGAAGCTTTCTTT.

V gene TRBV9 combines with J gene TRBJ2-7, with D perhaps TRBD2 (6 bases). The germline CDR1 and CDR2 sequences are SGDLS and YYNGEE. With 0 bases removed from V and 6 bases from J, the gap between germline ends came to 13 bases. This CDR3 spans 14 amino acids. CDR3 in amino acids: CASSVVPAGGEQYF. The CDR3 coding sequence is TGTGCCAGCAGCGTAGTACCTGCCGGGGGCGAGCAGTACTTC.

The V and J genes are TRBV6-5 and TRBJ1-1; D gene uncertain. Germline V CDR1 and CDR2: MNHEY, SVGAGI. The CDR3 extends over 13 amino acids. Trimming pared 5 bases from V and 4 bases from J, leaving 11 bases between. CDR3 nucleotide sequence: TGTGCCAGCAGTATCCAAGTTGGCACTGAAGCTTTCTTT. Residues: CASSIQVGTEAFF.

In regard to this clone: This CDR3 is also generated by other DNA sequences in the sample. The chain uses TRBV5-1 and TRBJ2-1; D is undetermined. Germline CDR1 and CDR2: SGHRS and YFSETQ. The V end lost 0 bases, the J end lost 7 bases, and 5 bases lay between the germline ends. The CDR3 sequence is 12 residues long. CDR3 sequence: CASSLGSNEQFF. The CDR3 DNA reads as TGCGCCAGCAGCTTGGGGTCAAATGAGCAGTTCTTC.

The gene calls are TRBV7-2 and TRBJ2-3; no firm D call. Germline V gene data show CDR1 as SGHTA and CDR2 as FQGNSA. The V end lost 9 bases, the J end lost 4 bases, and 20 bases lay between the germline ends. The CDR3 length is 15 residues. This CDR3 reads CARVRLPETADTQYF. Written as DNA, the CDR3 is TGTGCCAGAGTACGCCTACCCGAAACGGCAGATACGCAGTATTTT.

The J gene is TRBJ2-1, the V gene TRBV7-8; D may be TRBD1 or TRBD2 (5 bases each). Germline V lookup: CDR1 SGHVS, CDR2 FQNEAQ. The CDR3 is made up of 19 amino acids. Trimming cost V 5 bases and J 7 bases, with 30 bases left between them. In DNA, the CDR3 is TGTGCCAGCAGCCACCCAGGGACGAAGGGTCATCTTACGCGTAATGAGCAGTTCTTC. This sequence encodes CASSHPGTKGHLTRNEQFF.

This rearrangement joins TRBV30 to TRBJ1-2, with D perhaps TRBD1 (5 bases). Germline assignment: CDR1 GTSNPN and CDR2 SVGIG (reference sequence). The ends were cut back, 5 bases at V and 0 bases at J, with 10 bases in the middle. The CDR3 extends over 13 amino acids. The CDR3 here is CAWGHGANYGYTF. The CDR3 DNA is TGTGCCTGGGGACATGGAGCTAACTATGGCTACACCTTC.

The V gene is TRBV25-1, the J gene TRBJ1-1; D possibly corresponds to TRBD1 (6 bases). Deletions cut 7 bases from V and 1 base from J, with 7 bases between. Germline loops: CDR1 MGHDK, CDR2 SYGVNS. CDR3 size: 12 residues. The CDR3 nucleotides read TGTGCCAGCACGGACAGGAACACTGAAGCTTTCTTT. Its translation is CASTDRNTEAFF.

V usage is TRBV9 and J usage is TRBJ1-3; TRBD1 might be the D (6 bases). Germline loops: CDR1 SGDLS, CDR2 YYNGEE. V was cut by 7 bases and J by 1 base, with 27 bases left in between. CDR3 length equals 19 residues. The DNA for the CDR3 is TGTGCCAGCGGCCTCACCCTAGCCCCGGGGGCGAGTTCTGGAAACACCATATATTTT. Translating it yields CASGLTLAPGASSGNTIYF.

The chain is built from TRBV7-2 and TRBJ1-1; D gene ambiguous. The CDR3 contains 14 residues. The germline gives CDR1 SGHTA, CDR2 FQGNSA. V was cut by 6 bases and J by 1 base, with 12 bases left in between. CDR3 in DNA: TGTGCCAGCAGTGTCCCACTCAGGAACACTGAAGCTTTCTTT. It is translated as CASSVPLRNTEAFF.

The V gene is TRBV4-3, the J gene TRBJ1-2; no clear D gene. The V end lost 4 bases, the J end lost 2 bases, and 8 bases lay between the germline ends. There are 13 residues in the CDR3. Per germline, CDR1 LGHNA and CDR2 YSLEER. The DNA of the CDR3 is TGCGCCAGCAGCCCCAGGCGGAACTATGGCTACACCTTC. Translated, it gives CASSPRRNYGYTF.

This clone has a single count. The genes are TRBV12-5 and TRBJ1-4, with D tentatively TRBD1 (6 bases). From germline, CDR1 is LGHNT and CDR2 FRNRAP. This CDR3 contains 14 residues. The V gene lost 7 bases and the J gene lost 7 bases, with 16 bases spanning the gap. In nucleotides, the CDR3 is TGTGCTAGTGCCAAGCGGGGGGCGGGTGAAAAACTGTTTTTT. This codes for CASAKRGAGEKLFF.

This sequence joins TRBV6-2 or TRBV6-3 and TRBJ2-7; possibly TRBD1 for D (5 bases). Germline V CDR1 and CDR2: MNHEY, SVGEGT. This CDR3 region has 12 residues. The germline V and J ends were trimmed by 2 bases and 3 bases, with 5 bases remaining between them. The CDR3 DNA follows: TGTGCCAGCAGTTACCAGGGCTACGAGCAGTACGTC. As protein: CASSYQGYEQYV.

This clone came up a few times. This sequence joins TRBV29-1 and TRBJ1-2; TRBD1 matches at 10 bases. Germline-derived CDR1 and CDR2 are SQVTM and ANQGSEA. The CDR3 runs 14 residues. J was trimmed by 2 bases and V by 7 bases; bases with no gene match: 7. This CDR3 reads CSALGQGGNYGYTF. CDR3 sequence (DNA): TGCAGCGCCCTAGGACAGGGGGGCAACTATGGCTACACCTTC.

Points on this clone: One junction end disagrees with the germline gene, perhaps due to a read error. This chain joins TRBV15 and TRBJ2-1; 8 bases match TRBD1. This CDR3 spans 15 amino acids. The germline CDR1 and CDR2 sequences are LNHNV and YYDKDF (reference sequence). The CDR3 is CATTTDRGSYNEQFF. The CDR3 coding sequence is TGTGCGACCACCACCGACAGGGGCTCCTACAATGAGCAGTTCTTC. The complete variable domain, with remaining parts taken from reference TRBV15 and TRBJ2-1, reads DAMVIQNPRYQVTQFGKPVTLSCSQTLNHNVMYWYQQKSSQAPKLLFHYYDKDFNNEADTPDNFQSRRPNTSFCFLDIRSPGLGDTAMYLCATTTDRGSYNEQFFGPGTRLTVL.

This clone has only one observation. V and J are TRBV19 and TRBJ2-1; D may be TRBD2 (6 bases). Germline CDR1 reads LNHDA; CDR2 reads SQIVND (reference sequence). The CDR3 is 14 residues long. V lost 3 bases and J 9 bases, leaving 15 bases between the germline ends. DNA for the CDR3: TGTGCCAGTAGTATGGTCGGGGCCGGGGGTGAGCAGTTCTTC. Translated, it gives CASSMVGAGGEQFF.

This chain joins TRBV7-9 and TRBJ1-4; D remains ambiguous. V was trimmed by 5 bases and J by 8 bases, leaving 15 bases between them. CDR3 size: 14 residues. Germline V gene lookup returns CDR1 SEHNR and CDR2 FQNEAQ (reference sequence). For the CDR3, the DNA is TGTGCCAGCAGCCCCACAGCCCTAGGAGAAAAACTGTTTTTT. Protein product: CASSPTALGEKLFF.

The genes are TRBV6-1 and TRBJ1-6; no firm D call. CDR1 is MNHNS, CDR2 SASEGT, per germline. The V end lost 0 bases, the J end lost 7 bases, and 10 bases lay between the germline ends. CDR3 size: 15 residues. The CDR3 spells CASSEATTHNSPLHF. The CDR3 DNA sequence: TGTGCCAGCAGTGAAGCAACGACGCACAATTCACCCCTCCACTTT.

The chain joins TRBV29-1 to TRBJ2-3, with no clear D. Germline V gene data show CDR1 as SQVTM and CDR2 as ANQGSEA. This CDR3 contains 16 residues. Trimming removed 0 bases from V and 1 base from J, with 14 bases in between. The CDR3 loop is CSVEDPGLVGTDTQYF. The CDR3 DNA follows: TGCAGCGTTGAAGATCCCGGGCTAGTCGGCACAGATACGCAGTATTTT.

This sequence joins TRBV6-5 and TRBJ1-4; no clear D. The CDR3 has 15 amino acids. The germline CDR1 and CDR2 sequences are MNHEY and SVGAGI. V lost 0 bases, J lost 2 bases, and 7 bases lay in between. The CDR3 reads CASSYSFATNEKLFF. CDR3 sequence (DNA): TGTGCCAGCAGTTACTCGTTCGCGACTAATGAAAAACTGTTTTTT.